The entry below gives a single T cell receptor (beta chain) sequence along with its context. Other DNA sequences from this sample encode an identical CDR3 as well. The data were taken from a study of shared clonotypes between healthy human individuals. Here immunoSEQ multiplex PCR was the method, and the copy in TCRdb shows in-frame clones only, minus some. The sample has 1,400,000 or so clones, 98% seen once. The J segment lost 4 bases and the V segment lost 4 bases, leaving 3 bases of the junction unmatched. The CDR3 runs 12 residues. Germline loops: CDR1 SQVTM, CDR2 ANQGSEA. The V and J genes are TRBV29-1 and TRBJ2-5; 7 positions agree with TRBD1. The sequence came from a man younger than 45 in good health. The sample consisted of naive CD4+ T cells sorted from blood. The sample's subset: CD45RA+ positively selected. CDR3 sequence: CSVGTGVETQYF. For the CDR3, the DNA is TGCAGCGTTGGCACAGGGGTAGAGACCCAGTACTTC.